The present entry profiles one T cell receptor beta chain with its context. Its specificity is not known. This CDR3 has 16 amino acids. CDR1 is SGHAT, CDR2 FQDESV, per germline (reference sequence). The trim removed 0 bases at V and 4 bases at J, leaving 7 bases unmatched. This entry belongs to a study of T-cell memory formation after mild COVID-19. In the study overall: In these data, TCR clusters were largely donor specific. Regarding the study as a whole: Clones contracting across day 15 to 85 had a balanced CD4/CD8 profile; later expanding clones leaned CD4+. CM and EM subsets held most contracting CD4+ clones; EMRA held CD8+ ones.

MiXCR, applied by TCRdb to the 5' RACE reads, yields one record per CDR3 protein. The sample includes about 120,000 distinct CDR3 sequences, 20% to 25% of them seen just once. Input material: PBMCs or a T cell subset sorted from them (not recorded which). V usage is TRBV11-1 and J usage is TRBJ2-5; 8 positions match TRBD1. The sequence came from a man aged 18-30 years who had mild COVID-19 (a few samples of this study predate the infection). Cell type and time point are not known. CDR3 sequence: CASSLARTGSRETQYF. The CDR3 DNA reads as TGTGCCAGCAGCTTAGCTAGGACAGGGTCTCGAGAGACCCAGTACTTC.